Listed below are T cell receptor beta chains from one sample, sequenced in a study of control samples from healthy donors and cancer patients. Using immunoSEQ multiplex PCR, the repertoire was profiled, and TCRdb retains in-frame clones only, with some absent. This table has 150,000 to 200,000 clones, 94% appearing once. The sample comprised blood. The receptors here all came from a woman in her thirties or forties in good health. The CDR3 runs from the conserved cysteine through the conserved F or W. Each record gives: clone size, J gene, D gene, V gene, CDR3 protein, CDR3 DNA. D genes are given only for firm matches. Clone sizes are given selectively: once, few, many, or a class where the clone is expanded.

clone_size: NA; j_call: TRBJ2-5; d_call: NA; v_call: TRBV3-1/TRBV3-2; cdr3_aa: CASSQVQETQYF; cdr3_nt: TGTGCCAGCAGCCAAGTCCAAGAGACCCAGTACTTC
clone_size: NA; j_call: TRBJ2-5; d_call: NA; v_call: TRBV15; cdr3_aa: CATSAGRDIVKTQYF; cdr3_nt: TGTGCCACCAGCGCCGGGAGAGATATCGTAAAGACCCAGTACTTC
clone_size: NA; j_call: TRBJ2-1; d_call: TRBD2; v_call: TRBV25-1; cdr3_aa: CASSESSGTNNEQFF; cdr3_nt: TGTGCCAGCAGTGAAAGTAGCGGGACCAACAATGAGCAGTTCTTC
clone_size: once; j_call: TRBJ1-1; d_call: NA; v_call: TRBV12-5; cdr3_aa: CASGKQGNTEAFF; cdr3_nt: TGTGCTAGTGGGAAACAGGGGAACACTGAAGCTTTCTTT
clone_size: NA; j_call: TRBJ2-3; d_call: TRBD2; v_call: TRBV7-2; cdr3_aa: CASSTLAGALTDTQYF; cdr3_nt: TGTGCCAGCAGTACCCTAGCGGGAGCCCTCACAGATACGCAGTATTTT
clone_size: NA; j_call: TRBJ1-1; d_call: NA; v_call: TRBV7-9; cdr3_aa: CASSLVLEQAFF; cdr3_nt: TGTGCCAGCAGCTTAGTTTTGGAACAAGCTTTCTTT
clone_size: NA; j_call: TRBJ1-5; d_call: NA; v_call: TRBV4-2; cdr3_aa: CASSQGRVQPQHF; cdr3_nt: TGTGCCAGCAGCCAAGGGCGAGTTCAGCCCCAGCATTTT
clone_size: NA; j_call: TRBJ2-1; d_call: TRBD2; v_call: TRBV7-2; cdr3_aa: CASSPALAGGRNEQFF; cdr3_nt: TGTGCCAGCAGCCCAGCGCTAGCGGGGGGTCGGAATGAGCAGTTCTTC
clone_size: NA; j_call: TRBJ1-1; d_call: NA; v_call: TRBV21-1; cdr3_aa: CASSTNNKGGSNTEAFF; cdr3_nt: TGTGCCAGCAGCACAAACAATAAAGGGGGATCAAACACTGAAGCTTTCTTT
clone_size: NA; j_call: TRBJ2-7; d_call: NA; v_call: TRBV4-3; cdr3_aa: CASSQEGVGPYEQYF; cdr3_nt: TGCGCCAGCAGCCAAGAGGGGGTCGGGCCCTACGAGCAGTACTTC
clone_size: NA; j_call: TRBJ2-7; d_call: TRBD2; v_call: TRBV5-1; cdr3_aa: CASSRGSGSIYEQYF; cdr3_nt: TGCGCCAGCAGCCGTGGAAGCGGGAGTATCTACGAGCAGTACTTC
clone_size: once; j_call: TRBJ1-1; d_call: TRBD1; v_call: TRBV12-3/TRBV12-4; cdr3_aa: CASSRTGNTEAFF; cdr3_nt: TGTGCCAGCAGTCGGACAGGGAACACTGAAGCTTTCTTT
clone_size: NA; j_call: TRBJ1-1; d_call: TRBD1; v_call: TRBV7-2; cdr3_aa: CASNFGQGAEAFF; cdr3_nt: TGTGCCAGCAACTTTGGACAGGGGGCTGAAGCTTTCTTT
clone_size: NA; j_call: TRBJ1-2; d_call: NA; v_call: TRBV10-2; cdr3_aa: CASSESWDGYTF; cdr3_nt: TGCGCCAGCAGTGAGTCATGGGATGGCTACACCTTC
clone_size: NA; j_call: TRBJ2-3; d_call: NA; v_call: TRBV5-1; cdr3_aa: CASSSVGLTSTDTQYF; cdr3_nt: TGCGCCAGCAGCTCCGTGGGACTGACTAGCACAGATACGCAGTATTTT
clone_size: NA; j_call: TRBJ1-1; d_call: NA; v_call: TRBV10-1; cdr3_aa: CASSDGRVNTEAFF; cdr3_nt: TGCGCCAGCAGTGATGGGCGGGTTAACACTGAAGCTTTCTTT
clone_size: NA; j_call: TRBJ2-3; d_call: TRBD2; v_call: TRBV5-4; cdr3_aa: CASRVSGSWDTQYF; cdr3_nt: TGTGCCAGCAGGGTTAGCGGGAGTTGGGATACGCAGTATTTT
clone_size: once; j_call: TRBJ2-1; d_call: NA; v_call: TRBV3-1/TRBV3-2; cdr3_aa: CASSLYGRDNEQFF; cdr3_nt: TGTGCCAGCAGCCTGTACGGACGAGACAATGAGCAGTTCTTC
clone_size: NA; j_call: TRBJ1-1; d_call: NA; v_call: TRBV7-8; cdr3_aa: CASRKRKGALNTEAFF; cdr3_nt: TGTGCCAGCAGAAAAAGAAAAGGAGCCTTGAACACTGAAGCTTTCTTT
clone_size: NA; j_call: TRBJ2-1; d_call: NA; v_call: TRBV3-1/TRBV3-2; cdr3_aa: CASSQGTVSREQFF; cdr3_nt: TGTGCCAGCAGCCAAGGGACAGTGTCTAGAGAGCAGTTCTTC
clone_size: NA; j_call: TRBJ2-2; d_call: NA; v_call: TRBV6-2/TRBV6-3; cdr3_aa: CASSPDSGELFF; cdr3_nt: TGTGCCAGCAGTCCGGACTCCGGGGAGCTGTTTTTT
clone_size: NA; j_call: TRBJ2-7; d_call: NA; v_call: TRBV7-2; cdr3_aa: CASSTSPYEQYF; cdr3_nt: TGTGCCAGCAGCACGAGCCCCTACGAGCAGTACTTC
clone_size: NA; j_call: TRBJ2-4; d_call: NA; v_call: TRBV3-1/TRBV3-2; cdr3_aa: CASSQGPGRPEDF; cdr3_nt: TGTGCCAGCAGCCAAGGACCTGGCAGGCCGGAGGACTTC
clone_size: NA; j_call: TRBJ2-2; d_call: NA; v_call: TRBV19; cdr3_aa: CASSIAGGQTGELFF; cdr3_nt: TGTGCCAGTAGTATCGCAGGGGGGCAGACCGGGGAGCTGTTTTTT
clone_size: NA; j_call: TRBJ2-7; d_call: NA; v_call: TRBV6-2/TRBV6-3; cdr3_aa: CASSYSRAVGSYEQYF; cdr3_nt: TGTGCCAGCAGTTACTCCCGGGCCGTGGGGAGCTACGAGCAGTACTTC
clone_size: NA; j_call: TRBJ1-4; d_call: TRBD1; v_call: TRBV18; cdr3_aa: CASSPQVGGEATNEKLFF; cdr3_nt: TGTGCCAGCTCACCACAAGTAGGGGGCGAAGCAACTAATGAAAAACTGTTTTTT
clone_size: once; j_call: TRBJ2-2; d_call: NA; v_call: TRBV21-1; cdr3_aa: CARTMWQAGDTNTGELFF; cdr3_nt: TGTGCCAGAACCATGTGGCAGGCGGGGGATACGAACACCGGGGAGCTGTTTTTT
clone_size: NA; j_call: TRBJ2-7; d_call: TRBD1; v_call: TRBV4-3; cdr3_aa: CASSQDGTGVYEQYF; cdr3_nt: TGCGCCAGCAGCCAAGACGGGACAGGGGTCTACGAGCAGTACTTC
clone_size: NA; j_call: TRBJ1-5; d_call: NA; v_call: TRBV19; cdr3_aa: CASRPGGGNQPQHF; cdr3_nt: TGTGCCAGTAGGCCGGGGGGGGGCAATCAGCCCCAGCATTTT
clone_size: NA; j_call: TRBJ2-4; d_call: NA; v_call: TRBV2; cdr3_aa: CASCRGTDIQYF; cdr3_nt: TGTGCCAGCTGTCGGGGGACGGACATTCAGTACTTC
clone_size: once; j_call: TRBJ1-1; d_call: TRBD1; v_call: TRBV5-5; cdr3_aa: CASSRRDRNTEAFF; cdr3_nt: TGTGCCAGCAGCCGCCGGGACAGGAACACTGAAGCTTTCTTT
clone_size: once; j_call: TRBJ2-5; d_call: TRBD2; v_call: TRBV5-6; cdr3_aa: CASRLRASGRAEETQYF; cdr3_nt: TGTGCCAGCAGGTTGAGAGCAAGTGGGAGGGCGGAGGAGACCCAGTACTTC
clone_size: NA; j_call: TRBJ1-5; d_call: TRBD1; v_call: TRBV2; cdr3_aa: CASSETGGGQPQHF; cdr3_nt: TGTGCCAGCAGTGAGACAGGGGGCGGGCAGCCCCAGCATTTT
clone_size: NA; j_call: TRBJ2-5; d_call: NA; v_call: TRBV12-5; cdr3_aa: CASGLNGGKETQYF; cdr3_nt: TGTGCTAGTGGTTTGAACGGGGGAAAAGAGACCCAGTACTTC
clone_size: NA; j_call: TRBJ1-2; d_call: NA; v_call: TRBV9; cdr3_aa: CASSVGDPGTIPFYGYTF; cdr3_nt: TGTGCCAGCAGCGTAGGGGACCCAGGAACAATACCCTTCTATGGCTACACCTTC